A selection of T cell receptor beta chains follows, all from one sample in a study of molecular identifiers for immune sequencing clone quantification. From the PCR reads, TCRdb called clonotypes with MiXCR, one entry per CDR3 protein. The table shows around 2,500 distinct CDR3 sequences, with 15% to 20% occurring only once. Sequenced input: naive CD8+ T cells from blood, with Jurkat cell RNA spiked in. The source of these receptors is a human donor in good health. Some libraries in this study had Jurkat cell RNA spiked in. The conserved cysteine and the conserved F or W are not part of the CDR3 here. Fields, in order: V gene, J gene, CDR3 length, CDR3 protein.

v_gene: TRBV23-1; j_gene: TRBJ2-2; len: 19; CDR3aa: ASRPPGTPRLAGGKTGELF
v_gene: TRBV25-1; j_gene: TRBJ1-3; len: 14; CDR3aa: VLLLSRQGDGNTIY
v_gene: TRBV12-3/TRBV12-4; j_gene: TRBJ2-7; len: 12; CDR3aa: ASSLPRTMSEQY
v_gene: TRBV19; j_gene: TRBJ2-1; len: 12; CDR3aa: ASTPGQNYNEQF
v_gene: TRBV5-5; j_gene: TRBJ2-2; len: 12; CDR3aa: ASSFSWNTGELF
v_gene: TRBV19; j_gene: TRBJ2-4; len: 13; CDR3aa: ASSIPSGGRNIQY
v_gene: TRBV19; j_gene: TRBJ2-2; len: 15; CDR3aa: ASTWGGVTVNTGELF
v_gene: TRBV10-3; j_gene: TRBJ2-5; len: 15; CDR3aa: AISASGSGALEETQY
v_gene: TRBV28; j_gene: TRBJ2-1; len: 13; CDR3aa: ASSLGLDSLNEQF
v_gene: TRBV20-1; j_gene: TRBJ2-7; len: 11; CDR3aa: SARVAYTYEQY
v_gene: TRBV7-9; j_gene: TRBJ2-1; len: 12; CDR3aa: ASSLPTGYNEQF
v_gene: TRBV7-2; j_gene: TRBJ2-7; len: 13; CDR3aa: ASSLVAGVSYEQY
v_gene: TRBV2; j_gene: TRBJ2-3; len: 14; CDR3aa: ASSRRAVGGPDTQY
v_gene: TRBV6-6; j_gene: TRBJ2-1; len: 17; CDR3aa: ASSYSPDWRLAGFNEQF
v_gene: TRBV29-1; j_gene: TRBJ2-3; len: 12; CDR3aa: SVVGGIATDTQY
v_gene: TRBV5-5; j_gene: TRBJ2-1; len: 14; CDR3aa: ASSLDGTGWGNEQF
v_gene: TRBV5-5; j_gene: TRBJ2-7; len: 13; CDR3aa: ASSFTSGSIYEQY
v_gene: TRBV7-2; j_gene: TRBJ2-3; len: 13; CDR3aa: ASSFGRGGTDTQY
v_gene: TRBV18; j_gene: TRBJ2-7; len: 12; CDR3aa: ASSPPGETYEQY